This T cell receptor (beta chain) was identified during a study of PD-1 blockade in classical Hodgkin lymphoma. TCRdb's table, derived via immunoSEQ multiplex PCR, lists solely in-frame clones and lacks some. The table lists 25,000 to 40,000 clones, around 82% of them singletons. Unmatched junction bases numbered 1, after V lost 6 bases and J lost 4 bases. The CDR3 is made up of 13 amino acids. Germline loops: CDR1 MNHNS, CDR2 SASEGT. Study outcomes and limitations: Differences between repertoires have undefined causes, possibly disease activity or prior therapy.

Time point of the sample: cycle 4 day 1 (C4D1), after less than seven weeks of nivolumab. Relapses following autologous stem cell transplantation were seen in all patients, with brentuximab vedotin exposure varying. Regarding this clone: Its antigen is unidentified.

This chain uses TRBV6-1 with TRBJ2-3; TRBD1 agrees at 10 bases. The receptor was derived from a human donor with classical Hodgkin lymphoma. Specimen: peripheral blood mononuclear cells (PBMCs), collected before the fourth cycle of nivolumab. CDR3 bases: TGTGCCAGCAGGGGACAGGGGCCAGATACGCAGTATTTT. Protein product: CASRGQGPDTQYF.